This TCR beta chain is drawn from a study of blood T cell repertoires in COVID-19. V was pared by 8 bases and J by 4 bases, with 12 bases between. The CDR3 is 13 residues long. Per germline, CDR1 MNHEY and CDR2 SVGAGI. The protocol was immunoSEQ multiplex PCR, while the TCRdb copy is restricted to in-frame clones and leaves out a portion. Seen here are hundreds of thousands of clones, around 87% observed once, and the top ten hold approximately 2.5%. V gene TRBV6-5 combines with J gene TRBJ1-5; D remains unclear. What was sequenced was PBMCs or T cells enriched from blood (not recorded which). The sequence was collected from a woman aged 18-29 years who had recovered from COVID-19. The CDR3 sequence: CASCRQENQPQHF. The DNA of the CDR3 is TGTGCCAGCTGCAGGCAGGAAAATCAGCCCCAGCATTTT.